The count of the clone carrying this T cell receptor (beta chain) is one. The antigen remains unidentified. V was clipped by 6 bases and J by 2 bases; unmatched bases: 7. The CDR3 is made up of 15 amino acids. Germline V lookup: CDR1 SQVTM, CDR2 ANQGSEA. The data were taken from a study of STAT5B mutations in CD4+ large granular lymphocyte leukemia. At the level of the study: Among healthy controls, a particular HLA allele went with more CDR3 'QG' motifs. Points from the study as a whole: Data were not HLA-matched across samples. 8/27 top patient clones versus 2/35 control clones were TRBV06-family.

The survey-level immunoSEQ assay was used. The assay was immunoSEQ multiplex PCR, and TCRdb's table has in-frame clones only and misses some. This table holds about 29,000 clones, roughly 79% found once. Sequenced sample: CD4+ T cells from blood buffy coats. The receptor was derived from a human donor in good health. The J gene is TRBJ2-3, the V gene TRBV29-1, with 11 bases identical to TRBD2. The CDR3 protein is CSVNSGGDSTDTQYF. The CDR3 region has the DNA TGCAGCGTGAATAGCGGGGGGGATTCCACAGATACGCAGTATTTT.